The next 12 T cell receptor beta chains were all read from a single sample in a study of T cell repertoires in cytomegalovirus infection. TCRdb re-called the reads with MiXCR, one entry per CDR3 protein. Altogether 700,000 to 950,000 distinct CDR3 sequences are present, approximately 32% being singletons, with the ten largest covering 9.5% to 15%. Their cognate antigens are unknown. The sequenced sample was cultured CD8+ T cells from PBMCs, obtained from culture after CMV antigen stimulation. The receptors originated from a human donor in good health (CMV status not recorded). Some clones in this sample may be carry-over from other donors' samples.

J is TRBJ1-4 and V is TRBV15; no definite D call. V lost 0 bases, J lost 4 bases, and 12 bases lay in between. The CDR3 loop spans 16 amino acids. Looked up from germline, CDR1 is LNHNV and CDR2 is YYDKDF (reference sequence). In DNA form, the CDR3 reads TGTGCCACCAGCAGAGATCGGGCCAGACTTAATGAAAAACTGTTTTTT. Residues: CATSRDRARLNEKLFF.

A word on this clonotype: A read error may be the cause here, since a much bigger clone is one base away. This chain connects TRBV6-2 or TRBV6-3 to TRBJ1-1; maybe TRBD1 (5 bases). This CDR3 contains 17 residues. Between the trimmed V and J ends, which lost 1 base and 3 bases, there was a span of 18 bases. Germline CDR1 reads MNHEY; CDR2 reads SVGEGT. The DNA of the CDR3 is TGTGCCAGCAGTTACTTAAGGCAACTCATGGGGCACACTGAAGCTTTCTTT. Its protein product is CASSYLRQLMGHTEAFF.

This clonotype was seen a handful of times. This chain links TRBV6-1 with TRBJ2-1, with TRBD2 identical over 7 bases. Germline CDR1 is MNHNS and CDR2 is SASEGT. The CDR3 contains 15 residues. J was trimmed by 5 bases and V by 3 bases; bases with no gene match: 7. CDR3 protein: CASSDSGGGDNEQFF. CDR3 bases: TGTGCCAGCAGTGATTCTGGCGGGGGAGACAATGAGCAGTTCTTC.

The chain joins TRBV14 to TRBJ2-2; D remains unclear. There are 18 residues in the CDR3. Trimming removed 0 bases from V and 0 bases from J, with 14 bases in between. Germline V gene lookup returns CDR1 SGHDN and CDR2 FVKESK. This chain's CDR3 is CASSQDLLRASNTGELFF. The CDR3 DNA reads as TGTGCCAGCAGCCAAGACCTCCTCCGGGCCTCGAACACCGGGGAGCTGTTTTTT.

The rearrangement links TRBV29-1 to TRBJ2-5; D uncertain. Germline V gene data show CDR1 as SQVTM and CDR2 as ANQGSEA. The V gene lost 1 base and the J gene lost 0 bases, with 18 bases spanning the gap. The CDR3 loop spans 17 amino acids. The CDR3: CSVEGPTDGLYQETQYF. Written as DNA, the CDR3 is TGCAGCGTTGAAGGGCCTACAGATGGGTTGTACCAAGAGACCCAGTACTTC.

V and J are TRBV15 and TRBJ2-7; D is unresolved. Trimming left V 5 bases short and J 5 bases short, with 13 bases between. The CDR3 length is 13 residues. Germline CDR1 LNHNV, CDR2 YYDKDF (reference sequence). In DNA, the CDR3 is TGTGCCACCAGCTCCCCAGGAGCCCACGAGCAGTACTTC. This codes for CATSSPGAHEQYF.

A few counts support this clonotype. The chain combines TRBV7-6 with TRBJ2-7; TRBD2 agrees at 11 bases. Germline CDR1 is SGHVS and CDR2 is FNYEAQ. The CDR3 loop spans 15 amino acids. V trimming: 5 bases; J trimming: 7 bases; junction bases outside the gene matches: 10. The CDR3 loop reads CASSQTSGAAGEQYF. CDR3 coding DNA: TGTGCCAGCAGCCAGACTAGCGGGGCCGCAGGGGAGCAGTACTTC.

CDR3 region: CATSRDGQWNEQYV. CDR3 sequence (DNA): TGTGCCACCAGCAGAGATGGACAGTGGAACGAGCAGTACGTC. This chain uses TRBV15 with TRBJ2-7; D is perhaps TRBD1 (6 bases). CDR1 and CDR2 from the germline V gene are LNHNV and YYDKDF (reference sequence). V lost 0 bases and J 5 bases, leaving 11 bases between the germline ends. CDR3 size: 14 residues.

This clonotype was seen a handful of times. The chain has TRBV2 and TRBJ1-1; a possible D gene is TRBD1 (6 bases). Trimming took off 4 bases at V and 1 base at J, with 10 bases between the two ends. The CDR3 has 14 residues. The V gene's germline CDR1 is SNHLY and CDR2 FYNNEI. CDR3 DNA sequence: TGTGCCAGCAGTGTTCGGACAGCGAACACTGAAGCTTTCTTT. Its protein is CASSVRTANTEAFF.

J is TRBJ1-2 and V is TRBV20-1, with a weak D call TRBD1 (5 bases). This CDR3 is 14 amino acids long. Trimming removed 0 bases from V and 0 bases from J, with 8 bases in between. From germline, CDR1 is DFQATT and CDR2 SNEGSKA (reference sequence). CDR3 sequence: CSARDWGPNYGYTF. The CDR3 DNA follows: TGCAGTGCTAGAGATTGGGGACCTAACTATGGCTACACCTTC.

This clonotype was seen ten or more times. The V call is TRBV7-8, the J call TRBJ2-1, with 14 nucleotides matching TRBD2. J was trimmed by 4 bases and V by 1 base; bases with no gene match: 9. The CDR3 is 19 residues long. Germline-derived CDR1 and CDR2 are SGHVS and FQNEAQ. The CDR3 DNA sequence: TGTGCCAGCAGCTTAGTAGCCGGACTAGCGGGGGGAAAATACAATGAGCAGTTCTTC. This gives the protein CASSLVAGLAGGKYNEQFF.

The chain combines TRBV7-9 with TRBJ2-1; D call uncertain. The CDR3 is 15 residues long. The V end lost 5 bases, the J end lost 2 bases, and 13 bases lay between the germline ends. Germline V gene data show CDR1 as SEHNR and CDR2 as FQNEAQ (reference sequence). CDR3 in DNA: TGTGCCAGCAGCCCCGGACGGAACCCCTACAATGAGCAGTTCTTC. It specifies CASSPGRNPYNEQFF.